The entry that follows covers one T cell receptor beta chain sequence. What it binds is not known. Quantitative barcoded 5'-RACE was used to prepare TCR beta libraries. TCRdb re-called the 5' RACE reads with MiXCR, one entry per CDR3 protein. The sample yields almost 250,000 distinct CDR3 sequences, roughly 32% seen once. Germline V gene lookup returns CDR1 SGHTA and CDR2 FQGNSA. This CDR3 has 14 amino acids. V was trimmed by 3 bases and J by 5 bases, leaving 14 bases between them. The sample is drawn from a study of CD8 T cells in ankylosing spondylitis. Findings of the study overall: Earlier authors reported some of these motif variants in reactive arthritis synovial fluid and blood. Ankylosing spondylitis blood appeared to be characterized by a TCR beta motif of about 8 highly homologous variants.

V and J are TRBV7-2 and TRBJ2-7, with unresolved D. The material sequenced was blood, either unsorted or a sorted T cell fraction (not recorded which). The clonotype was recovered from a male donor with ankylosing spondylitis or in good health (not recorded which). The CDR3 DNA follows: TGTGCCAGCAGCTTTCGTGGCTCCGGCGACGAGCAGTACTTC. Encoded protein: CASSFRGSGDEQYF.